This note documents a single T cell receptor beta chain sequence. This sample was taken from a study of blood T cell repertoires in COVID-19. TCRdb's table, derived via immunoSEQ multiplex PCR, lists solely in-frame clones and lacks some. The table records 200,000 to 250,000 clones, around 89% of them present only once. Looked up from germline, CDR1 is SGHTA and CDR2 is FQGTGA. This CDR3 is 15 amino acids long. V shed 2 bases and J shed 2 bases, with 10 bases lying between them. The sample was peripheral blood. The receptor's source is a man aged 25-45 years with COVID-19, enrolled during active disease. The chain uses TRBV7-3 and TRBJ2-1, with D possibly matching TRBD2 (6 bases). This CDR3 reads CASSLVAEPYNEQFF. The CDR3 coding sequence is TGTGCCAGCAGCTTAGTAGCGGAGCCCTACAATGAGCAGTTCTTC.